This entry lists 24 T cell receptor beta chains sequenced from one sample in a study of shared clonotypes between healthy human individuals. Assay used: immunoSEQ multiplex PCR; TCRdb lists only in-frame clones, some missing. This sample has roughly 650,000 clones; around 97% occur once, and the top ten carry less than 0.065%. The material sequenced was naive CD4+ T cells sorted from blood. The subset was: CD45RA+ positively selected. The receptor source for this set is a woman younger than 45 in good health.

CDR3 nucleotides: TGTGCCAGCAGTTACGCACAGGGGTTCTATGGCTACACCTTC. It translates to CASSYAQGFYGYTF. V usage is TRBV6-5 and J usage is TRBJ1-2, with TRBD1 matching 7 bases. CDR1 MNHEY and CDR2 SVGAGI come from the germline V gene. After removal of 2 bases from V and 4 bases from J, the junction contained 4 bases not matched to a gene. CDR3 length equals 14 residues.

The count of this clone is one. The rearrangement joins TRBV6-6 to TRBJ2-7; D is ambiguous. The germline V and J ends were trimmed by 0 bases and 3 bases, with 9 bases remaining between them. The CDR3 has 14 amino acids. Germline values: CDR1 MNHNY, CDR2 SVGAGI (reference sequence). The DNA for the CDR3 is TGTGCCAGCAGTTACTCTAGGTGGTACTACGAGCAGTACTTC. As protein: CASSYSRWYYEQYF.

In this sample, this clone turned up once. V usage is TRBV6-1 and J usage is TRBJ1-4; D is undetermined. With 7 bases removed from V and 8 bases from J, the gap between germline ends came to 14 bases. The length of the CDR3 is 13 residues. CDR1 and CDR2 from the germline V gene are MNHNS and SASEGT. The CDR3 DNA sequence: TGTGCCAGCATCTCCAGGAGGAGGGAAAAACTGTTTTTT. Its protein product is CASISRRREKLFF.

The gene calls are TRBV15 and TRBJ2-5; D may be TRBD2 (6 bases). V dropped 1 base and J dropped 4 bases, with 10 bases sitting between them. CDR1 and CDR2 (germline): LNHNV, YYDKDF (reference sequence). This CDR3 region has 14 residues. The chain's CDR3 is CATSRGEVGETQYF. The DNA of the CDR3 is TGTGCCACCAGCAGAGGGGAGGTCGGAGAGACCCAGTACTTC.

The rearrangement joins TRBV13 to TRBJ2-6; D ambiguous. The CDR3 is made up of 16 amino acids. The V end was cut by 4 bases, the J end by 0 bases, with 10 bases between. Looked up from germline, CDR1 is PRHDT and CDR2 is FYEKMQ (reference sequence). The CDR3 nucleotides are TGTGCCAGCAGCTCGAGGACGGGCTCTGGGGCCAACGTCCTGACTTTC. It translates to CASSSRTGSGANVLTF.

This chain uses TRBV10-2 with TRBJ1-1; TRBD1 agrees at 9 bases. V lost 9 bases to trimming and J lost 3 bases; unmatched junction nucleotides: 2. The CDR3 contains 12 residues. Germline values: CDR1 WSHSY, CDR2 SAAADI. CDR3 DNA sequence: TGCGCCAGTTGGACAGGGGACACTGAAGCTTTCTTT. Residues: CASWTGDTEAFF.

The V call is TRBV7-3, the J call TRBJ2-2; D perhaps matches TRBD2 (5 bases). The CDR3 totals 16 residues. Per the germline V gene, CDR1 is SGHTA and CDR2 is FQGTGA. V lost 5 bases and J lost 1, with 14 bases in between. The CDR3 loop reads CASSQGWTVNTGELFF. In nucleotides, the CDR3 is TGTGCCAGCAGCCAAGGGTGGACTGTGAACACCGGGGAGCTGTTTTTT.

The V and J genes are TRBV19 and TRBJ2-5; D is ambiguous. V was clipped by 4 bases and J by 1 base, with 4 bases between them. The CDR3 covers 12 residues. The germline CDR1 and CDR2 sequences are LNHDA and SQIVND (reference sequence). The CDR3 sequence is CASSKVQETQYF. CDR3 coding DNA: TGTGCCAGTAGTAAGGTCCAAGAGACCCAGTACTTC. Full variable domain (missing parts from reference TRBV19 and TRBJ2-5): DGGITQSPKYLFRKEGQNVTLSCEQNLNHDAMYWYRQDPGQGLRLIYYSQIVNDFQKGDIAEGYSVSREKKESFPLTVTSAQKNPTAFYLCASSKVQETQYFGPGTRLLVL.

This chain joins TRBV5-1 and TRBJ2-7; 8 positions match TRBD2. This CDR3 is 14 amino acids long. Germline V gives CDR1 SGHRS, CDR2 YFSETQ. The V and J ends lost 3 bases and 6 bases, in that order; junction bases with no gene match: 8. CDR3 in DNA: TGCGCCAGCAGCTCCACGGGAGGGCCCGGCGAGCAGTACTTC. This gives the protein CASSSTGGPGEQYF.

This chain connects TRBV11-1 to TRBJ2-3; tentative D call: TRBD1 (6 bases). With 3 bases removed from V and 2 bases from J, the gap between germline ends came to 9 bases. The CDR3 covers 14 residues. Looked up from germline, CDR1 is SGHAT and CDR2 is FQDESV (reference sequence). Written as DNA, the CDR3 is TGTGCCAGCAGCTTCGACAGGTACACAGATACGCAGTATTTT. This sequence encodes CASSFDRYTDTQYF.

The chain joins TRBV7-2 to TRBJ2-7, with 13 nucleotides matching TRBD2. CDR3 length: 17 amino acids. CDR1 SGHTA and CDR2 FQGNSA come from the germline V gene. Losses at the gene ends were 6 bases for V and 6 bases for J; bases not matched to a gene: 14. The CDR3 DNA reads as TGTGCCAGCAGTAAGGGACTAGCGGGAAGGGGGACGGGCGAGCAGTACTTC. Translation: CASSKGLAGRGTGEQYF.

The chain couples TRBV7-9 to TRBJ1-1; 7 nucleotides align to TRBD1. The V segment lost 4 bases and the J segment 2 bases; nucleotides outside the gene matches: 4. The germline CDR1 and CDR2 sequences are SEHNR and FQNEAQ (reference sequence). This CDR3 region has 14 residues. CDR3 in amino acids: CASSSHRGNTEAFF. CDR3 bases: TGTGCCAGCAGCTCACACAGGGGTAACACTGAAGCTTTCTTT.

The V call is TRBV18, the J call TRBJ1-1; D perhaps matches TRBD1 (6 bases). The CDR3 is made up of 14 amino acids. Germline V gene lookup returns CDR1 KGHSH and CDR2 LQKENI. Deletions cut 1 base from V and 7 bases from J, with 13 bases between. The CDR3 sequence: CASSPREGQSEAFF. The CDR3 nucleotides are TGTGCCAGCTCACCACGCGAAGGACAGAGTGAAGCTTTCTTT.

The rearrangement joins TRBV27 to TRBJ2-7; D may correspond to TRBD1 or TRBD2 (5 bases each). The CDR3 spans 14 residues. Germline V lookup: CDR1 MNHEY, CDR2 SMNVEV (reference sequence). The V gene lost 2 bases and the J gene lost 7 bases, with 15 bases spanning the gap. The DNA of the CDR3 is TGTGCCAGCAGTTTACGCCGGGACGCCTGGGAGCAGTACTTC. Translated, it gives CASSLRRDAWEQYF.

V usage is TRBV10-1 and J usage is TRBJ2-4, with D unresolved. Germline assignment: CDR1 WNHNN and CDR2 SYGVQD (reference sequence). This CDR3 contains 12 residues. CDR3 coding DNA: TGCGCAGAAGGTGCAGCCAAAAACATTCAGTACTTC. This sequence encodes CAEGAAKNIQYF.

The chain uses TRBV6-5 and TRBJ2-1; 13 positions agree with TRBD2. Germline trimming cut 6 bases from V and 10 bases from J; bases unmatched to any gene: 9. Germline assignment: CDR1 MNHEY and CDR2 SVGAGI. The CDR3 is 15 residues long. The CDR3 reads CASSLTSGRAGEQFF. As DNA, the CDR3 is TGTGCCAGCAGCCTAACTAGCGGGAGGGCGGGGGAGCAGTTCTTC.

The chain couples TRBV19 to TRBJ1-5; D possibly corresponds to TRBD1 (6 bases). Trimming stripped 6 bases from V and 4 bases from J, with 16 bases between. There are 15 residues in the CDR3. Germline CDR1 LNHDA, CDR2 SQIVND (reference sequence). The CDR3 here is CASRLSGAGNQPQHF. CDR3 nucleotides: TGTGCCAGTAGATTGTCGGGGGCGGGGAATCAGCCCCAGCATTTT.

The chain employs TRBV7-8 and TRBJ2-3; the D is unclear. Germline V gives CDR1 SGHVS, CDR2 FQNEAQ. The CDR3 is made up of 14 amino acids. V lost 5 bases to trimming and J lost 2 bases, with 11 bases between them. The CDR3 loop is CASSTHVSTDTQYF. As DNA, the CDR3 is TGTGCCAGCAGCACACACGTTTCCACAGATACGCAGTATTTT.

V is TRBV28 and J is TRBJ2-5; 10 bases are shared with TRBD1. CDR1 is MDHEN and CDR2 is SYDVKM in the germline V gene. After removal of 8 bases from V and 5 bases from J, the junction contained 5 bases not matched to a gene. This CDR3 comprises 13 residues. The CDR3 reads CASRVGQGETQYF. DNA of the CDR3: TGTGCCAGCCGTGTGGGACAGGGGGAGACCCAGTACTTC.

The V gene is TRBV19, the J gene TRBJ2-7; D is unresolved. V lost 5 bases to trimming and J lost 2 bases, with 10 bases between them. This CDR3 is 13 amino acids long. Looked up from germline, CDR1 is LNHDA and CDR2 is SQIVND (reference sequence). The DNA for the CDR3 is TGTGCCAGTAGTCCCGACCCTACCTACGAGCAGTACTTC. This translates into CASSPDPTYEQYF.

The chain carries TRBV15 and TRBJ2-5, with 13 positions matching TRBD2. From germline, CDR1 is LNHNV and CDR2 YYDKDF (reference sequence). The trim removed 5 bases at V and 5 bases at J, leaving 5 bases unmatched. The CDR3 contains 15 residues. CDR3: CATSPGLAGRETQYF. In DNA form, the CDR3 reads TGTGCCACCAGCCCGGGACTAGCGGGAAGGGAGACCCAGTACTTC.

The chain has TRBV23-1 and TRBJ1-5; D unclear. TRBV23-1 qualifies as an ORF whose function is uncertain. CDR3 length: 14 amino acids. V was clipped by 5 bases and J by 6 bases, with 14 bases between them. DNA of the CDR3: TGCGCCAGCAGTATTCGTAAACGGAGTCAGCCCCAGCATTTT. This sequence encodes CASSIRKRSQPQHF.

The chain links TRBV5-4 to TRBJ1-4; TRBD1 agrees at 7 bases. Germline V CDR1 and CDR2: SGHNT, YYREEE (reference sequence). The CDR3 covers 15 residues. With V trimmed by 4 bases and J by 0 bases, 3 bases remained unmatched. The CDR3 region has the DNA TGTGCCAGCAGCCGACAGGGAACAACTAATGAAAAACTGTTTTTT. Protein product: CASSRQGTTNEKLFF. Filled out from reference TRBV5-4 and TRBJ1-4, the complete variable domain reads ETGVTQSPTHLIKTRGQQVTLRCSSQSGHNTVSWYQQALGQGPQFIFQYYREEENGRGNFPPRFSGLQFPNYSSELNVNALELDDSALYLCASSRQGTTNEKLFFGSGTQLSVL.

This chain connects TRBV6-1 to TRBJ2-1; tentatively, D is TRBD2 (6 bases). In germline, CDR1 is MNHNS, CDR2 SASEGT. CDR3 length equals 17 residues. The V end lost 0 bases, the J end lost 2 bases, and 14 bases lay between the germline ends. The CDR3 protein is CASSEARAGRAYNEQFF. The CDR3 bases are TGTGCCAGCAGTGAAGCGAGGGCGGGACGAGCCTACAATGAGCAGTTCTTC.